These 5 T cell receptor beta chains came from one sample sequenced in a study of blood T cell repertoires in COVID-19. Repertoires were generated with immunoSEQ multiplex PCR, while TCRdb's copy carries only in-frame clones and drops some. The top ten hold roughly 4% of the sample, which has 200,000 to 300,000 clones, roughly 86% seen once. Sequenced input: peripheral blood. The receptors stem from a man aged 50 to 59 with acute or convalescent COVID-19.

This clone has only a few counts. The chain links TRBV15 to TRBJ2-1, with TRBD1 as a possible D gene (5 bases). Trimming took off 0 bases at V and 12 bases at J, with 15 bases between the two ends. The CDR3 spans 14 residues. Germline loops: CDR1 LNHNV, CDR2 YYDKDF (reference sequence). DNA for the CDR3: TGTGCCACCAGCAGAGATAGGCAGGGCCGGGTGCAGTTCTTC. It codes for CATSRDRQGRVQFF.

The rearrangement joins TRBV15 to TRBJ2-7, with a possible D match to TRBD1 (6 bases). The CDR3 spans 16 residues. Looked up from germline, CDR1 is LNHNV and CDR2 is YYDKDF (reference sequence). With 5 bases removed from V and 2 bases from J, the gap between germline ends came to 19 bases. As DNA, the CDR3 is TGTGCCACCAGCCCAGAAGGAAGGGGGAATACCTACGAGCAGTACTTC. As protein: CATSPEGRGNTYEQYF.

The CDR3 loop is CASSPRQSTEAFF. The CDR3, as DNA: TGTGCCAGCAGCCCCCGACAGAGCACTGAAGCTTTCTTT. The J gene is TRBJ1-1, the V gene TRBV7-9; the D gene is possibly TRBD1 (5 bases). CDR3 length: 13 residues. Germline-derived CDR1 and CDR2 are SEHNR and FQNEAQ (reference sequence). V was clipped by 5 bases and J by 4 bases, with 11 bases between them.

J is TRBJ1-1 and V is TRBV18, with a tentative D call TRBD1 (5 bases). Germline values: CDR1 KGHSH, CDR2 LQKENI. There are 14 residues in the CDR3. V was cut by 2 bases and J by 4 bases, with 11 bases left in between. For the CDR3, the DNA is TGTGCCAGCTCACCAGCAGGGTTGAGCACTGAAGCTTTCTTT. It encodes CASSPAGLSTEAFF.

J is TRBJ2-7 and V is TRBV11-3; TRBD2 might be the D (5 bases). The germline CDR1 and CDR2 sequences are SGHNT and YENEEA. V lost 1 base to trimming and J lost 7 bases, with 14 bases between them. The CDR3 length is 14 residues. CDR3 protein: CASSLVRRSGEQYF. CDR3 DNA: TGTGCCAGCAGCTTAGTACGGAGGTCGGGAGAGCAGTACTTC.